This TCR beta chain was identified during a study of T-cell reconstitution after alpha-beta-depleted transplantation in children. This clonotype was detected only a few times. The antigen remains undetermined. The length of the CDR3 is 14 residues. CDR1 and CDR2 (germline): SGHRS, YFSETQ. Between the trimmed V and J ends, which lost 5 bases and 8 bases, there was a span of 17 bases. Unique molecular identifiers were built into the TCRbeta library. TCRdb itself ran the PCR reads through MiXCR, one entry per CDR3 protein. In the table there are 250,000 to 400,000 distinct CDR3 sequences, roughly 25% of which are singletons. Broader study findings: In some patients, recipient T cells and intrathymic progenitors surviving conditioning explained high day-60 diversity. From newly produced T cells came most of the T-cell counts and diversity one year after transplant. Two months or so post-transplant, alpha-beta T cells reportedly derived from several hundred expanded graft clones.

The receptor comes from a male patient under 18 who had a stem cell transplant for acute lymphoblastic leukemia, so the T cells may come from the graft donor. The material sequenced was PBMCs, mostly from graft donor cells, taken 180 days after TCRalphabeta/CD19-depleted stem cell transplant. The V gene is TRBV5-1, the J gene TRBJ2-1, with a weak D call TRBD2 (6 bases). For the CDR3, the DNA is TGCGCCAGCAGTCGCGGTAGCGGAGGGGATGAGCAGTTCTTC. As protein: CASSRGSGGDEQFF.